These 7 T cell receptor beta chains were sequenced from one sample in a study of blood T cell repertoires in COVID-19. Using immunoSEQ multiplex PCR, the repertoire was profiled, and TCRdb retains in-frame clones only, with some absent. The profile shows some 350,000 clones, about 88% of them singletons. Sequenced material: peripheral blood. These receptors all stem from a human donor in a cohort sampled during active COVID-19.

A few counts support this clone. This chain uses TRBV24-1 with TRBJ2-1; 8 bases align to TRBD1. The CDR3 is made up of 15 amino acids. V was pared by 8 bases and J by 4 bases, with 9 bases of the junction left unmatched. Germline V gives CDR1 KGHDR, CDR2 SFDVKD. The CDR3 is CATTDDRGPYNEQFF. CDR3 DNA sequence: TGTGCCACCACAGACGACAGGGGCCCTTACAATGAGCAGTTCTTC.

The chain joins TRBV15 to TRBJ2-7; 7 bases fit TRBD1. The CDR3 sequence is 14 residues long. Trimming at V came to 5 bases and at J to 3 bases, leaving 7 bases not matched to a gene. Germline V lookup: CDR1 LNHNV, CDR2 YYDKDF (reference sequence). Here the CDR3 DNA reads TGTGCCACCAGCGACAGGGACCCATTCTACGAGCAGTACTTC. Its translation: CATSDRDPFYEQYF.

The CDR3 DNA reads TGTGCCTGGAGTGGACAGGGGGCCGAGACCCAGTACTTC. Translated: CAWSGQGAETQYF. The chain couples TRBV30 to TRBJ2-5; TRBD1 agrees at 10 bases. The germline V gene encodes CDR1 GTSNPN and CDR2 SVGIG (reference sequence). Trimming took 1 base from V and 5 from J; bases not matched to a gene: 1. The CDR3 runs 13 residues.

The chain is built from TRBV7-6 and TRBJ1-3; D is unresolved. Germline V gene sequence: CDR1 SGHVS, CDR2 FNYEAQ. This CDR3 contains 16 residues. The V end was cut by 5 bases, the J end by 0 bases, with 14 bases between. DNA of the CDR3: TGTGCCAGCAGCAAGAGCGGACGGGCCTCTGGAAACACCATATATTTT. This codes for CASSKSGRASGNTIYF.

This clone appeared a few times. J is TRBJ2-7 and V is TRBV7-9, with D tentatively TRBD1 (6 bases). V was trimmed by 5 bases and J by 2 bases, leaving 10 bases between them. CDR1 is SEHNR and CDR2 is FQNEAQ in the germline V gene (reference sequence). There are 13 residues in the CDR3. CDR3 in amino acids: CASSRDNAYEQYF. CDR3 DNA sequence: TGTGCCAGCAGCCGGGACAACGCCTACGAGCAGTACTTC.

The V call is TRBV7-2, the J call TRBJ2-1; D remains unclear. Germline CDR1 and CDR2: SGHTA and FQGNSA. The CDR3 consists of 13 residues. The V end was cut by 1 base, the J end by 5 bases, with 6 bases between. This CDR3 reads CASSLGQNNEQFF. The CDR3 nucleotides read TGTGCCAGCAGCTTAGGCCAGAACAATGAGCAGTTCTTC. The full variable domain, completed using reference TRBV7-2 and TRBJ2-1, is GAGVSQSPSNKVTEKGKDVELRCDPISGHTALYWYRQSLGQGLEFLIYFQGNSAPDKSGLPSDRFSAERTGGSVSTLTIQRTQQEDSAVYLCASSLGQNNEQFFGPGTRLTVL.

The J gene is TRBJ1-1, the V gene TRBV19; TRBD1 aligns across 7 bases. Trimming at V came to 10 bases and at J to 5 bases, leaving 10 bases not matched to a gene. CDR1 and CDR2 (germline): LNHDA, SQIVND (reference sequence). The CDR3 is made up of 13 amino acids. For the CDR3, the DNA is TGTGCCACCGGAGGGGGCGTTTGGACTGAAGCTTTCTTT. Translation gives CATGGGVWTEAFF.